A selection of T cell receptor beta chains follows, all from one sample in a study of cytomegalovirus exposure and HLA in healthy donors. Using immunoSEQ multiplex PCR, the repertoire was profiled, and TCRdb retains in-frame clones only, with some absent. The table records about 160,000 clones, over 65% of them present only once. Sequenced: PBMCs. The receptor set was obtained from a man in his forties in good health and CMV-seropositive. The CDR3 runs from the conserved cysteine through the conserved F or W. A D gene is named only where the DNA matches it firmly. Only some rows state a clone size, as once, few, many or a class for expanded clones.

>.|TRBJ2-4|TRBV11-2|TRBD2
TGTGCCAGCAGCTTAGGGGGGGGACGAAACATTCAGTACTTC
CASSLGGGRNIQYF
>.|TRBJ2-5|TRBV7-9|TRBD1
TGTGCCAGCAGCCCCGGGACAGGGAAGGTGACCCAGTACTTC
CASSPGTGKVTQYF
>.|TRBJ2-7|TRBV19|.
TGTGCCAGTAGTATAGATTCCAGGGGAGACCACGAGCAGTACTTC
CASSIDSRGDHEQYF
>.|TRBJ1-4|TRBV7-6|.
TGTGCCAGCAGCTTATATATGGAAAAACTGTTTTTT
CASSLYMEKLFF
>.|TRBJ2-1|TRBV4-1|TRBD2
TGCGCCAGCAGCCAAGATAGCGGGGGCCTATACAATGAGCAGTTCTTC
CASSQDSGGLYNEQFF
>.|TRBJ1-1|TRBV12-5|.
TGTGCTAGTGGTAGCCTCGGGGGTGGGGTGTTGACTGAAGCTTTCTTT
CASGSLGGGVLTEAFF
>few|TRBJ2-6|TRBV4-3|.
TGCGCCAGCAGCCAAGGGGGCAGCCACTCTGGGGCCAACGTCCTGACTTTC
CASSQGGSHSGANVLTF
>.|TRBJ2-5|TRBV2|TRBD2
TGTGCCAGCAGTGAGAGCGGGGGGGCCATCCACCAAGAGACCCAGTACTTC
CASSESGGAIHQETQYF
>.|TRBJ2-7|TRBV6-1|TRBD1
TGTGCCAGCAGTGATCCCCCACCGGGACAGGGGAACCACGAGCAGTACTTC
CASSDPPPGQGNHEQYF
>once|TRBJ1-3|TRBV7-2|.
TGTGCCAGCAGCTCAGAACGAAACACCATATATTTT
CASSSERNTIYF
>.|TRBJ2-5|TRBV4-2|TRBD1
TGTGCCAGCAGCGCACAGGGGGCCGGAGAGACCCAGTACTTC
CASSAQGAGETQYF
>.|TRBJ1-2|TRBV4-2|TRBD1
TGTGCCAGCAGCTTGGGGCCCCAGACAGGGGGCGGCTATGGCTACACCTTC
CASSLGPQTGGGYGYTF
>.|TRBJ2-5|TRBV7-3|.
TGTGCCAGCAGCCCTGAGGGGGGGCAAGAGACCCAGTACTTC
CASSPEGGQETQYF
>.|TRBJ2-3|TRBV14|.
TGTGCCAGCAGCCAGCCTAGTGCGCATAGCCTACTGCTAGATACGCAGTATTTT
CASSQPSAHSLLLDTQYF
>.|TRBJ1-6|TRBV10-2|TRBD1
TGCGCCAGCAGCGGACAGGGGGATTCACCCCTCCACTTT
CASSGQGDSPLHF
>.|TRBJ1-1|TRBV7-9|TRBD1
TGTGCCAGCAGCCGTGGGGACAGGGGGCCCGAAGCTTTCTTT
CASSRGDRGPEAFF
>few|TRBJ1-3|TRBV4-2|.
TGTGCCAGCAGCCAAGATCCCGCCAGGGTAGGGACCATATATTTT
CASSQDPARVGTIYF
>.|TRBJ2-3|TRBV2|.
TGTGCCAGCACCCCCAGGGCCCACACAGATACGCAGTATTTT
CASTPRAHTDTQYF
>.|TRBJ2-3|TRBV7-7|TRBD2
TGTGCTAGCAGCCCTGGGACTAGCGGGGGGGCCGTGAATACGCAGTATTTT
CASSPGTSGGAVNTQYF
>many|TRBJ1-5|TRBV5-6|.
TGTGCCAGCAGCTTGCGGGGGGTTGGAGGTCAGCCCCAGCATTTT
CASSLRGVGGQPQHF
>.|TRBJ2-1|TRBV5-1|TRBD1
TGCGCCAGCAGTTTGGACAGGGGGAACAATGAGCAGTTCTTC
CASSLDRGNNEQFF
>few|TRBJ1-1|TRBV5-1|.
TGCGCCAGCAGCCTCCCGGGTCTCACTGAAGCTTTCTTT
CASSLPGLTEAFF
>.|TRBJ2-1|TRBV18|TRBD2
TGTGCCAGCTCACCTACTACTAGCGGGGGATACAATGAGCAGTTCTTC
CASSPTTSGGYNEQFF
>many|TRBJ2-1|TRBV4-3|TRBD1
TGCGCCAGCAGCCCGGGACAGTACAATGAGCAGTTCTTC
CASSPGQYNEQFF
>once|TRBJ1-2|TRBV5-4|TRBD1
TGTGCCAGCAGCTTGGCCTGGGACAGAGCTAACTATGGCTACACCTTC
CASSLAWDRANYGYTF
>once|TRBJ2-2|TRBV6-4|TRBD2
TGTGCCAGCAGTGCCGGGGGGTACACCGGGGAGCTGTTTTTT
CASSAGGYTGELFF